This T cell receptor beta chain was documented in a study of CD8+ T cells in alopecia areata. This clone was seen a few times. cDNA serving as the sequencing template came from extracted, reverse transcribed RNA. Sequencing was performed with immunoSEQ multiplex PCR; in TCRdb, only in-frame clones are kept and a portion is missing. The table has approximately 100,000 clones, approximately 63% seen once. Treatment described: oral pan-JAK inhibitor, 5-10 mg twice daily. With 8 bases clipped from V and 0 bases from J, the junction kept 7 bases outside the gene matches. The germline gives CDR1 SNHLY, CDR2 FYNNEI. This CDR3 comprises 16 residues.

This material consisted of CD8+ T cells sorted from blood, taken at approximately week 60, from a patient treated with tofacitinib. This chain links TRBV2 with TRBJ2-1, with 10 bases that match TRBD1. This clonotype was sampled from a human donor with alopecia areata. CDR3 sequence (DNA): TGTGCCAGCGGGGGGACAGGGGTCAGCTCCTACAATGAGCAGTTCTTC. Its protein is CASGGTGVSSYNEQFF.